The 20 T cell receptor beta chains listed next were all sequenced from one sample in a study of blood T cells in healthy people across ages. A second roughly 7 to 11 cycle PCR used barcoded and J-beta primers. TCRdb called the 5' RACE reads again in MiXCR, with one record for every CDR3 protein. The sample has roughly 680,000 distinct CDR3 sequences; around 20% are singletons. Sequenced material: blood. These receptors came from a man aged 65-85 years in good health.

The CDR3 sequence: CSVVTHPGETQYF. CDR3 bases: TGCAGCGTTGTGACCCACCCAGGGGAGACCCAGTACTTC. The V gene is TRBV29-1, the J gene TRBJ2-5; tentatively, D is TRBD1 (5 bases). The CDR3 loop spans 13 amino acids. CDR1 is SQVTM, CDR2 ANQGSEA, per germline. The ends were cut back, 4 bases at V and 5 bases at J, with 14 bases in the middle.

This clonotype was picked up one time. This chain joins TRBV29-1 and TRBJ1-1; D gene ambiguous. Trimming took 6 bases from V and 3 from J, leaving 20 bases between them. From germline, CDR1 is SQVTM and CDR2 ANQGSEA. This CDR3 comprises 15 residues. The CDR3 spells CSVATTSGRHTEAFF. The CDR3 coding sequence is TGCAGCGTGGCTACCACCTCTGGGCGGCACACTGAAGCTTTCTTT.

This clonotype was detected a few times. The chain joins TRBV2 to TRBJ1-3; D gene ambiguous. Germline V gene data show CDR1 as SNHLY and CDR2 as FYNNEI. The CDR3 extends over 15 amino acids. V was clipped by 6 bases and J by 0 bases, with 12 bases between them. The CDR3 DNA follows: TGTGCCAGCAGGGCCTGGCAGGTCTCTGGAAACACCATATATTTT. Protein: CASRAWQVSGNTIYF.

CDR3 sequence reads: CASSLGREPDTQYF. CDR3 bases: TGTGCCAGCAGCTTAGGGCGGGAGCCAGATACGCAGTATTTT. This chain uses TRBV7-2 with TRBJ2-3, with TRBD2 matching 7 bases. V trimming: 1 base; J trimming: 4 bases; junction bases outside the gene matches: 2. CDR1 is SGHTA, CDR2 FQGNSA, per germline. The CDR3 totals 14 residues.

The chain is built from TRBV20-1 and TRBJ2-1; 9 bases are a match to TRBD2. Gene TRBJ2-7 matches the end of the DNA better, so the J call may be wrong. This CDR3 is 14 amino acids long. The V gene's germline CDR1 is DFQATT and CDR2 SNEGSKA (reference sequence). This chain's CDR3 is CSANLLAGIYEQYF. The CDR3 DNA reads TGCAGTGCTAATCTGCTAGCGGGAATCTACGAGCAGTACTTC.

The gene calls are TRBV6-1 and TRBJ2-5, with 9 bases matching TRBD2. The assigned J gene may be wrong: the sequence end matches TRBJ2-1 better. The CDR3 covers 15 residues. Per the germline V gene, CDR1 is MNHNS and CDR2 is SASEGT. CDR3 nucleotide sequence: TGTGCCAGCAGTGCATCTAGCGGGGCCTACAATGAGCAGTTCTTC. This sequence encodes CASSASSGAYNEQFF.

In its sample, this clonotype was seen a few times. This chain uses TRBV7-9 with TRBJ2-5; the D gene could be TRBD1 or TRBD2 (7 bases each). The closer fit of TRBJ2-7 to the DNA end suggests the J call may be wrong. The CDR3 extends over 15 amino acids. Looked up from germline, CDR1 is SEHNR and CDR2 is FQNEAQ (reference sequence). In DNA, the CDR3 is TGTGCCAGCAGCCCGACAGGGAGGGTGTTCGTCGAGCAGTACTTC. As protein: CASSPTGRVFVEQYF.

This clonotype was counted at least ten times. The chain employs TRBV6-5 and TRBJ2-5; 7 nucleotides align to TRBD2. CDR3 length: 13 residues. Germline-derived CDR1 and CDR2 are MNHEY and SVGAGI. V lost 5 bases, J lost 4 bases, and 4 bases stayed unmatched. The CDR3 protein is CASSPSGTETQYF. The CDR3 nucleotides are TGTGCCAGCAGTCCGAGCGGGACAGAGACCCAGTACTTC.

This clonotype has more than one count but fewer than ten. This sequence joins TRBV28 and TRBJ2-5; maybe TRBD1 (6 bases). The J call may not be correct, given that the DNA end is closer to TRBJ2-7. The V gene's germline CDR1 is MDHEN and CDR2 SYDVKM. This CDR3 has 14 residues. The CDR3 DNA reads TGTGCCACCCAGGGGCGCCAGACCTCCTACGAGCAGTACTTC. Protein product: CATQGRQTSYEQYF.

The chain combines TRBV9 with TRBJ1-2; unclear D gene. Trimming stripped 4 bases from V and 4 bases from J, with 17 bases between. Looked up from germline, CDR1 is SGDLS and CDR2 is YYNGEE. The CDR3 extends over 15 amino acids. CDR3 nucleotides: TGTGCCAGCAGCCCCATCCCGATACAGCTCTATGGCTACACCTTC. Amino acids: CASSPIPIQLYGYTF.

CDR3 in DNA: TGTGCCAGCAGCTCAGATTCGGGAGTGCAGACCCAGTACTTC. Protein product: CASSSDSGVQTQYF. This sequence joins TRBV2 and TRBJ2-1, with D possibly being TRBD2 (6 bases). The closer fit of TRBJ2-5 to the DNA end suggests the J call may be wrong. The germline gives CDR1 SNHLY, CDR2 FYNNEI. The CDR3 is made up of 14 amino acids.

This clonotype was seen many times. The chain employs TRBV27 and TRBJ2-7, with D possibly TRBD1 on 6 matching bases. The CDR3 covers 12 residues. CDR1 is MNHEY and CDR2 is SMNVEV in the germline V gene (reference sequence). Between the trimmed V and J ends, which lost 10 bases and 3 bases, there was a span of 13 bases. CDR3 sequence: CATADRNYEQYF. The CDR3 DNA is TGTGCCACAGCGGACAGAAACTACGAGCAGTACTTC.

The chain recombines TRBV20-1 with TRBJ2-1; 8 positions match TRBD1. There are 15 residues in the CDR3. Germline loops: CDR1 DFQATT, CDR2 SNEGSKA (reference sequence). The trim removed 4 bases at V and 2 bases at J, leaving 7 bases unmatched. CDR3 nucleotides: TGCAGTGCTAAATTCGGGACAGGAGCCTACAATGAGCAGTTCTTC. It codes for CSAKFGTGAYNEQFF.

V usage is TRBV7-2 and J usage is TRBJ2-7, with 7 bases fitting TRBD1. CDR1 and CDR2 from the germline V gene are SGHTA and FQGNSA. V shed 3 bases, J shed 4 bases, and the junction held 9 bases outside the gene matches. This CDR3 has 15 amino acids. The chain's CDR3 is CASSFLTGVSYEQYF. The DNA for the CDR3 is TGTGCCAGCAGCTTTCTAACAGGGGTTTCGTACGAGCAGTACTTC.

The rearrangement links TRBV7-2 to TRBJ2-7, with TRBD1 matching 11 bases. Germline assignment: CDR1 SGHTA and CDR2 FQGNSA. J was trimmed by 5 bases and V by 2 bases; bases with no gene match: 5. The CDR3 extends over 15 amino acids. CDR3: CASSLRTGGIDEQYF. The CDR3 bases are TGTGCCAGCAGCTTAAGGACAGGGGGCATAGACGAGCAGTACTTC. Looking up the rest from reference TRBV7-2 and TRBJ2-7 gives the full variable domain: GAGVSQSPSNKVTEKGKDVELRCDPISGHTALYWYRQSLGQGLEFLIYFQGNSAPDKSGLPSDRFSAERTGGSVSTLTIQRTQQEDSAVYLCASSLRTGGIDEQYFGPGTRLTVT.

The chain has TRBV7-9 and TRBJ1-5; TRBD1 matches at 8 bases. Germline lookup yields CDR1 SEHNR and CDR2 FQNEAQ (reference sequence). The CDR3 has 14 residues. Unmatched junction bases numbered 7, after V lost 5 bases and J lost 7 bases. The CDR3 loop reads CASSPDRVEQPQHF. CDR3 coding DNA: TGTGCCAGCAGCCCGGACAGGGTTGAACAGCCCCAGCATTTT. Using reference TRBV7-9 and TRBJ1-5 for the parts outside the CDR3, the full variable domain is DTGVSQNPRHKITKRGQNVTFRCDPISEHNRLYWYRQTLGQGPEFLTYFQNEAQLEKSRLLSDRFSAERPKGSFSTLEIQRTEQGDSAMYLCASSPDRVEQPQHFGDGTRLSIL.

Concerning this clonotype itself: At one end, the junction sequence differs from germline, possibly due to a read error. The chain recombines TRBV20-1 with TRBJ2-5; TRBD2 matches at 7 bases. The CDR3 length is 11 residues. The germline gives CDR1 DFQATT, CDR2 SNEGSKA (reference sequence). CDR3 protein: CSAHAGETHYF. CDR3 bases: TGCAGTGCCCACGCGGGAGAGACCCACTACTTC.

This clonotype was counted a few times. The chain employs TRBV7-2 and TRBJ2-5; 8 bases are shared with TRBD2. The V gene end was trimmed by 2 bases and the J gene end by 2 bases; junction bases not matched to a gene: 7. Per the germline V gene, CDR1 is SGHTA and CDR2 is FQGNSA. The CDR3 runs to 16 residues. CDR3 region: CASSLRMKREQETQYF. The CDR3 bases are TGTGCCAGCAGCTTACGAATGAAGCGGGAGCAAGAGACCCAGTACTTC.

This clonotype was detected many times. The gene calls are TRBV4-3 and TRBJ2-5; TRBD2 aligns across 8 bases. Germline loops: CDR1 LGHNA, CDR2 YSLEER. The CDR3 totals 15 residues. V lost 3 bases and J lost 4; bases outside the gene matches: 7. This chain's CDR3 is CASSQSGGPRETQYF. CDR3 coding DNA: TGCGCCAGCAGCCAGTCGGGAGGGCCTCGAGAGACCCAGTACTTC.

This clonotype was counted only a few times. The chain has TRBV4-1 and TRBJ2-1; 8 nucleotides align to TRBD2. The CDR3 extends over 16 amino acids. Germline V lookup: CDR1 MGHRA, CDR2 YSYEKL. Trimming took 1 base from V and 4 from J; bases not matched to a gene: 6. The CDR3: CASSQGPASGYNEQFF. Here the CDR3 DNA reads TGCGCCAGCAGCCAAGGGCCGGCTAGCGGGTACAATGAGCAGTTCTTC.